Listed below are T cell receptor beta chains from one sample, sequenced in a study of blood T cells in healthy people across ages. TCRdb re-called the 5' RACE reads with MiXCR, one entry per CDR3 protein. The table has 750,000 to 1,000,000 distinct CDR3 sequences, 25% to 30% seen once. The same sample was also studied in work on T cells of mothers and their children.

The sequencing sample was made of blood. The receptor set was obtained from a woman aged 35 to 49 in good health. The CDR3 runs from the conserved cysteine through the conserved F or W. A D gene is named only where the DNA matches it firmly. Where a row states a size, it is once, few, many or the class of an expanded clone; other rows omit it.

TRBJ2-7 | TRBD2 | many | TRBV4-1 | CASSQDNRLAGPNGQYF | TGCGCCAGCAGCCAAGATAATAGGCTAGCGGGGCCTAACGGGCAGTACTTC
TRBJ1-4 | TRBD1 | few | TRBV4-3 | CASSQDENRGVGKLFF | TGCGCCAGCAGCCAAGATGAGAACAGGGGGGTAGGAAAACTGTTTTTT
TRBJ2-1 | TRBD1 | few | TRBV9 | CASSPRGQGALNEQFF | TGTGCCAGCAGCCCCAGGGGACAGGGGGCGCTCAATGAGCAGTTCTTC
TRBJ1-4 | NA | NA | TRBV7-9 | CASSTHGGDEKLFF | TGTGCCAGCAGCACCCACGGGGGAGACGAAAAACTGTTTTTT
TRBJ2-1 | TRBD2 | NA | TRBV7-2 | CASSARDYQFF | TGTGCCAGCAGCGCCCGGGACTACCAGTTCTTC
TRBJ2-7 | NA | NA | TRBV30 | CAWSSGAVYEQYF | TGTGCCTGGAGCTCGGGGGCCGTCTACGAGCAGTACTTC
TRBJ2-7 | NA | NA | TRBV29-1 | CSVEDRVTLNEQYF | TGCAGCGTTGAAGACAGGGTAACGTTAAATGAGCAGTACTTC
TRBJ2-2 | TRBD1 | NA | TRBV7-2 | CATPFWQGATNTGELFF | TGTGCCACCCCGTTCTGGCAGGGGGCGACGAACACCGGGGAGCTGTTTTTT
TRBJ2-3 | TRBD2 | NA | TRBV10-3 | CAISGQAGGPPDTQYF | TGTGCCATCAGTGGTCAGGCGGGGGGGCCCCCAGATACGCAGTATTTT
TRBJ1-1 | TRBD1 | few | TRBV5-1 | CASSSGQGFDAFF | TGCGCCAGCAGCTCAGGACAGGGTTTCGATGCTTTCTTT
TRBJ2-1 | NA | few | TRBV15 | CATSGGQRNEQFF | TGTGCCACCAGCGGAGGACAGCGCAATGAGCAGTTCTTC
TRBJ1-5 | NA | few | TRBV30 | CAWKEGNQPQHF | TGTGCCTGGAAAGAGGGTAATCAGCCCCAGCATTTT
TRBJ2-1 | TRBD2 | NA | TRBV27 | CASSSPRAGGYNEQFF | TGTGCCAGCAGTTCCCCCAGAGCGGGGGGCTACAATGAGCAGTTCTTC
TRBJ1-6 | NA | NA | TRBV28 | CASTRDLNSPLHF | TGTGCCAGCACCCGGGACCTTAATTCACCCCTCCACTTT